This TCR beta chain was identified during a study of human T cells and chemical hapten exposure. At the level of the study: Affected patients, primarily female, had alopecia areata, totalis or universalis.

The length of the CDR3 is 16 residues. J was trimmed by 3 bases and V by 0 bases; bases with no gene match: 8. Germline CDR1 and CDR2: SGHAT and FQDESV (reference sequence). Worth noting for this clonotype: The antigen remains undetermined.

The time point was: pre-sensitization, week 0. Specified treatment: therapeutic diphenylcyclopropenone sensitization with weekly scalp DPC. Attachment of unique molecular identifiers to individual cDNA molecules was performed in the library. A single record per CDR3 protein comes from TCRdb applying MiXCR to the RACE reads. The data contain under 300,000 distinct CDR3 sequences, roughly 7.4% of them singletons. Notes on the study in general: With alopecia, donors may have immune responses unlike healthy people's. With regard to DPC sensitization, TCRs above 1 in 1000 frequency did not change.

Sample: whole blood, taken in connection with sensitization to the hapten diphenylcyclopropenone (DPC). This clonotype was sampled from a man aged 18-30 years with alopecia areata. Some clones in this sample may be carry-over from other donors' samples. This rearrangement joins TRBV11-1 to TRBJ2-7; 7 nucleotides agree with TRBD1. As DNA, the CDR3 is TGTGCCAGCAGCTTAGCGGGACAGACCTCCTTCTACGAGCAGTACTTC. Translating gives CASSLAGQTSFYEQYF. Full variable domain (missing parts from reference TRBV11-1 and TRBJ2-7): EAEVAQSPRYKITEKSQAVAFWCDPISGHATLYWYRQILGQGPELLVQFQDESVVDDSQLPKDRFSAERLKGVDSTLKIQPAELGDSAMYLCASSLAGQTSFYEQYFGPGTRLTVT.